The subject of this entry is one T cell receptor beta chain. Its cognate antigen is unknown. This record comes from a study of regulatory T cells in long-lasting Graves disease. Study-wide findings and caveats: Shared public clonotypes totalled over 2,500 in persistent patients, compared with roughly 970 in new patients.

In building TCR beta libraries, iRepertoire HTBI primers were used together with Arm-PCR of CDR3 regions. TCRdb called the multiplex PCR reads again in MiXCR, with one record for every CDR3 protein. The profile shows about 380,000 distinct CDR3 sequences, 15% to 17% of them singletons. This sample's time point: newly diagnosed GD, antithyroid drugs for less than 3 months. PBMC RNA was the source of the TCR library. The clonotype originates from a female donor with Graves disease. The sample consisted of peripheral blood mononuclear cells (PBMCs), taken at new diagnosis, from a patient treated with antithyroid drugs.

CDR3 protein: CSSSPLLAGSSYEQYF. The CDR3 region has the DNA TGCAGTTCTTCCCCCCTACTAGCGGGGAGCTCCTACGAGCAGTACTTC. The chain is built from TRBV20-1 and TRBJ2-7; TRBD2 agrees at 10 bases. Trimming at V came to 8 bases and at J to 0 bases, leaving 13 bases not matched to a gene. CDR1 and CDR2 (germline): DFQATT, SNEGSKA (reference sequence). The CDR3 is made up of 16 amino acids.